These 25 T cell receptor beta chains came from one sample sequenced in a study of T-cell reconstitution after alpha-beta-depleted transplantation in children. This sample's TCRbeta library carried unique molecular identifier barcodes. TCRdb used MiXCR to reprocess the PCR reads, holding one entry per CDR3 protein. The sample has roughly 570,000 distinct CDR3 sequences; roughly 30% are singletons. Specimen: PBMCs, collected before TCRalphabeta/CD19-depleted stem cell transplant. The receptors were sampled from a boy younger than two with Wiskott-Aldrich syndrome, due to receive a stem cell transplant.

This clonotype turned up a few times. This chain uses TRBV20-1 with TRBJ2-7; D unclear. The CDR3 sequence is 11 residues long. The germline gives CDR1 DFQATT, CDR2 SNEGSKA (reference sequence). V gave up 3 bases and J gave up 7 bases, with 10 bases separating them. The CDR3, as DNA: TGCAGTGCTAGGGGCGGCCGAGAGCAGTACTTC. Protein product: CSARGGREQYF.

The chain employs TRBV7-9 and TRBJ2-7; TRBD2 matches at 8 bases. CDR1 SEHNR and CDR2 FQNEAQ come from the germline V gene (reference sequence). The junction had 16 bases not matched to a gene; V was cut back by 8 bases and J by 4 bases. CDR3 length: 16 amino acids. CDR3 nucleotide sequence: TGTGCCAGCGCTCTGGAGAGGACTAGCACCCTATACGAGCAGTACTTC. This sequence encodes CASALERTSTLYEQYF.

There are a few counts of this clonotype. The CDR3 spells CAWTRGLAGGTDTQYF. The CDR3 nucleotides are TGTGCCTGGACGCGGGGACTAGCGGGAGGCACAGATACGCAGTATTTT. The V and J genes are TRBV30 and TRBJ2-3; 14 bases agree with TRBD2. The CDR3 runs 16 residues. Trimming took 4 bases from V and 1 from J; bases not matched to a gene: 4. Germline V gene sequence: CDR1 GTSNPN, CDR2 SVGIG (reference sequence).

In its sample, this clonotype was seen a few times. J is TRBJ2-3 and V is TRBV21-1; TRBD2, the table's D call, lacks a check against the DNA. TRBV21-1 is a listed pseudogene. The CDR3 covers 14 residues. CDR3 DNA sequence: TGTGCCAGCAGCACGAGTAGCGGGAGGGATACGCAGTATTTT. Its protein is CASSTSSGRDTQYF.

This clonotype appeared a few times. V is TRBV5-1 and J is TRBJ2-3; perhaps D is TRBD1 or TRBD2 (5 bases each). The CDR3 has 15 amino acids. With 4 bases removed from V and 2 bases from J, the gap between germline ends came to 14 bases. CDR1 is SGHRS, CDR2 YFSETQ, per germline. The CDR3 protein is CASSHGTVSTDTQYF. Written as DNA, the CDR3 is TGCGCCAGCAGCCACGGGACCGTATCCACAGATACGCAGTATTTT. Supplemented by reference TRBV5-1 and TRBJ2-3, the full variable domain reads KAGVTQTPRYLIKTRGQQVTLSCSPISGHRSVSWYQQTPGQGLQFLFEYFSETQRNKGNFPGRFSGRQFSNSRSEMNVSTLELGDSALYLCASSHGTVSTDTQYFGPGTRLTVL.

This clonotype was picked up a small number of times. The rearrangement links TRBV12-3 or TRBV12-4 to TRBJ2-1; the D is unclear. There are 15 residues in the CDR3. Trimming cost V 6 bases and J 4 bases, with 16 bases left between them. In DNA form, the CDR3 reads TGTGCCAGCAGCCGGGTGGGCGTAACATACAATGAGCAGTTCTTC. Its translation is CASSRVGVTYNEQFF.

This chain uses TRBV24-1 with TRBJ2-7; D ambiguous. Germline lookup yields CDR1 KGHDR and CDR2 SFDVKD. CDR3 length: 15 amino acids. V lost 5 bases, J lost 1 base, and 14 bases lay in between. The CDR3 loop is CATSAGVTTSYEQYF. The CDR3 bases are TGTGCCACCAGTGCTGGTGTGACAACGTCCTACGAGCAGTACTTC.

The chain carries TRBV27 and TRBJ2-1, with D possibly TRBD2 on 7 matching bases. Per germline, CDR1 MNHEY and CDR2 SMNVEV (reference sequence). Trimming shortened V by 6 bases and J by 0 bases, and 15 bases separated the two germline ends. The CDR3 has 16 amino acids. CDR3 nucleotide sequence: TGTGCCAGCAGAGGGGGGGGCGGCCACTCCTACAATGAGCAGTTCTTC. Translated: CASRGGGGHSYNEQFF.

The CDR3 loop reads CASSDAGGPADTQYF. As DNA, the CDR3 is TGTGCCAGCAGTGACGCGGGAGGGCCAGCGGATACGCAGTATTTT. The chain couples TRBV6-4 to TRBJ2-3; the match to TRBD2 covers 9 bases. The CDR3 sequence is 15 residues long. Germline lookup yields CDR1 MRHNA and CDR2 SNTAGT. Trimming at V came to 2 bases and at J to 6 bases, leaving 6 bases not matched to a gene.

CDR3 region: CASRGERQYF. The CDR3 DNA reads TGTGCCAGTAGGGGTGAAAGGCAGTATTTT. The chain recombines TRBV19 with TRBJ2-3; D unclear. Germline V CDR1 and CDR2: LNHDA, SQIVND (reference sequence). V was cut by 6 bases and J by 11 bases, with 9 bases left in between. CDR3 length: 10 residues.

This clonotype was observed a handful of times. The genes are TRBV7-6 and TRBJ2-1, with 11 bases matching TRBD2. CDR1 is SGHVS and CDR2 is FNYEAQ in the germline V gene. This CDR3 region has 16 residues. V gave up 5 bases and J gave up 6 bases; unmatched junction bases: 9. The CDR3 spells CASSAVTSGIGNEQFF. The CDR3 DNA is TGTGCCAGCAGCGCCGTGACTAGCGGGATAGGCAATGAGCAGTTCTTC. The full variable domain, rest sourced from reference TRBV7-6 and TRBJ2-1, is GAGVSQSPRYKVTKRGQDVALRCDPISGHVSLYWYRQALGQGPEFLTYFNYEAQQDKSGLPNDRFSAERPEGSISTLTIQRTEQRDSAMYRCASSAVTSGIGNEQFFGPGTRLTVL.

This clonotype came up a few times. The J gene is TRBJ2-4, the V gene TRBV7-9; 7 bases are shared with TRBD1. V trimming: 5 bases; J trimming: 8 bases; junction bases outside the gene matches: 15. The germline gives CDR1 SEHNR, CDR2 FQNEAQ (reference sequence). The CDR3 runs to 16 residues. The CDR3: CASSLRQGMKGDIQYF. As DNA, the CDR3 is TGTGCCAGCAGCCTTCGACAGGGTATGAAAGGAGACATTCAGTACTTC.

CDR3 coding DNA: TGCAGTGCTAGAGGATCTGGGGTCAGCTCCTACAATGAGCAGTTCTTC. Its translation: CSARGSGVSSYNEQFF. The genes are TRBV20-1 and TRBJ2-1, with no clear D. Trimming cost V 1 base and J 0 bases, with 13 bases left between them. Germline CDR1 is DFQATT and CDR2 is SNEGSKA (reference sequence). The CDR3 is 16 residues long.

This rearrangement joins TRBV12-3 or TRBV12-4 to TRBJ2-5, with TRBD2 identical over 7 bases. This CDR3 comprises 13 residues. V shed 6 bases, J shed 5 bases, and the junction held 6 bases outside the gene matches. The CDR3 here is CASSPAGLETQYF. The CDR3 DNA is TGTGCCAGCAGCCCAGCGGGGTTGGAGACCCAGTACTTC.

This clonotype came up a few times. The rearrangement uses TRBV5-1 and TRBJ2-1; 7 bases match TRBD2. This CDR3 contains 17 residues. Germline lookup yields CDR1 SGHRS and CDR2 YFSETQ. With V trimmed by 0 bases and J by 4 bases, 10 bases remained unmatched. The CDR3 DNA reads as TGCGCCAGCAGCTTGGTTGCTAGCCGGGGGGTATACAATGAGCAGTTCTTC. Its protein product is CASSLVASRGVYNEQFF.

CDR3 region: CASSLLEDGELFF. CDR3 DNA: TGCGCCAGCAGTCTCCTAGAGGACGGGGAGCTGTTTTTT. The rearrangement joins TRBV5-1 to TRBJ2-2; D is uncertain. Germline CDR1 SGHRS, CDR2 YFSETQ. The CDR3 contains 13 residues. Deletions cut 5 bases from V and 7 bases from J, with 12 bases between.

This chain links TRBV5-1 with TRBJ2-7, with D unresolved. V dropped 0 bases and J dropped 6 bases, with 10 bases sitting between them. CDR3 length equals 13 residues. Germline V gene lookup returns CDR1 SGHRS and CDR2 YFSETQ. The CDR3 region is CASSLALSLEQYF. The CDR3 nucleotides read TGCGCCAGCAGCTTGGCCCTCTCACTCGAGCAGTACTTC.

This rearrangement joins TRBV20-1 to TRBJ2-7, with D tentatively TRBD1 or TRBD2 (5 bases each). Germline V lookup: CDR1 DFQATT, CDR2 SNEGSKA (reference sequence). V lost 3 bases and J 2 bases, leaving 14 bases between the germline ends. This CDR3 contains 14 residues. The CDR3 reads CSASFPGRAYEQYF. In DNA form, the CDR3 reads TGCAGTGCTAGCTTCCCGGGACGGGCCTACGAGCAGTACTTC.

This clonotype has more than one count but fewer than ten. The rearrangement uses TRBV5-1 and TRBJ2-7, with a possible D match to TRBD1 (5 bases). In germline, CDR1 is SGHRS, CDR2 YFSETQ. This CDR3 has 15 residues. Trimming pared 0 bases from V and 3 bases from J, leaving 13 bases between. CDR3 sequence (DNA): TGCGCCAGCAGCTTGGGGACAACAAAATTCTACGAGCAGTACTTC. Its protein is CASSLGTTKFYEQYF.

The table lists this clonotype with a few counts. This chain joins TRBV7-2 and TRBJ2-7; 8 nucleotides agree with TRBD1. Germline CDR1 and CDR2: SGHTA and FQGNSA. V trimming: 4 bases; J trimming: 4 bases; junction bases outside the gene matches: 9. The length of the CDR3 is 15 residues. The CDR3, as DNA: TGTGCCAGCAGCTCTGCCGGGACAGGTCTGTACGAGCAGTACTTC. This encodes CASSSAGTGLYEQYF.

V is TRBV20-1 and J is TRBJ2-2; D is unclear. V was pared by 0 bases and J by 9 bases, with 8 bases between. Looked up from germline, CDR1 is DFQATT and CDR2 is SNEGSKA (reference sequence). The CDR3 spans 12 residues. The CDR3 loop reads CSARDPGWELFF. The CDR3 DNA reads as TGCAGTGCTAGAGACCCCGGTTGGGAGCTGTTTTTT.

Details on this clonotype: At one boundary the junction diverges from the germline segment, which might be a read error. The chain combines TRBV10-3 with TRBJ2-3, with TRBD2 identical over 11 bases. The CDR3 consists of 18 residues. The germline gives CDR1 ENHRY, CDR2 SYGVKD. DNA of the CDR3: TGTGCCACCACGAAGAGGCCGGGACTAGCGGAAAACACAGATACGCGGTATTTT. Its protein is CATTKRPGLAENTDTRYF.

V usage is TRBV29-1 and J usage is TRBJ2-1; 15 nucleotides match TRBD2. J lost 11 bases, V lost 8 bases, and 10 bases had no gene match. This CDR3 region has 14 residues. CDR1 SQVTM and CDR2 ANQGSEA come from the germline V gene. The CDR3 region is CSSRTSGRAAQQFF. CDR3 DNA sequence: TGCAGCTCAAGGACTAGCGGGAGGGCGGCTCAGCAGTTCTTC.

The chain joins TRBV7-2 to TRBJ2-7; the match to TRBD1 covers 9 bases. The CDR3 contains 15 residues. V lost 1 base and J lost 4; bases outside the gene matches: 5. CDR1 and CDR2 (germline): SGHTA, FQGNSA. The CDR3 here is CASSLDRGLTYEQYF. In DNA form, the CDR3 reads TGTGCCAGCAGCTTAGACAGGGGGCTGACTTACGAGCAGTACTTC.

The CDR3 DNA sequence: TGTGCCAGCAGTTCCCGGGACAGGGTTAATGAAAAACTGTTTTTT. Its protein product is CASSSRDRVNEKLFF. The chain employs TRBV6-5 and TRBJ1-4; 9 positions match TRBD1. Germline V CDR1 and CDR2: MNHEY, SVGAGI. The CDR3 sequence is 15 residues long. V lost 4 bases and J lost 4; bases outside the gene matches: 4.